The 14 T cell receptor beta chains listed next were all sequenced from one sample in a study of cytotoxic CD8 clonotypes in ibrutinib-treated CLL (dated by TCRdb to 2020 to 2023). The label giving this sample's time point can be read as: about twelve months on ibrutinib. The method behind the library was the immunoSEQ multiplex PCR assay. The source is immuneACCESS, and TCRdb retained only in-frame sequences with V and J called. Part of the clones is not carried over; for the studies checked, unresolved V genes explain less than half of this, and the remainder is unexplained. This sample comprises 90,000 to 100,000 clones, 70% to 80% of them detected only once. Of the sample, around 30% is held by the ten largest clones. Sample: PBMCs, taken after 12 months of ibrutinib treatment. Source of these receptors: a human donor with chronic lymphocytic leukemia.

This clone came up a few times. The V gene is TRBV30, the J gene TRBJ1-1; tentatively, D is TRBD1 (5 bases). Germline V lookup: CDR1 GTSNPN, CDR2 SVGIG (reference sequence). This CDR3 contains 15 residues. V was pared by 1 base and J by 6 bases, with 18 bases between. For the CDR3, the DNA is TGTGCCTGGAGTGGTCCTCCATCAGGGTCACCTGAAGCTTTCTTT. Translated, it gives CAWSGPPSGSPEAFF.

In this sample, this clone turned up a few times. The chain employs TRBV25-1 and TRBJ2-7, with D perhaps matching TRBD1 (6 bases). The CDR3 has 13 amino acids. Germline V lookup: CDR1 MGHDK, CDR2 SYGVNS. Trimming took off 5 bases at V and 6 bases at J, with 14 bases between the two ends. DNA of the CDR3: TGTGCCAGCAGTCTTACAGGGCCGGTCGAGCAGTACTTC. This encodes CASSLTGPVEQYF.

In this sample, this clone turned up once. The chain couples TRBV5-8 to TRBJ1-1, with 8 bases that match TRBD1. This CDR3 has 14 amino acids. J was trimmed by 5 bases and V by 4 bases; bases with no gene match: 7. CDR1 is SGHTS and CDR2 is YDEGEE in the germline V gene. The CDR3 is CASSVTGERTEAFF. The CDR3, as DNA: TGTGCCAGCAGCGTGACAGGGGAGAGGACTGAAGCTTTCTTT. Full variable domain (rest looked up from reference TRBV5-8 and TRBJ1-1): EAGVTQSPTHLIKTRGQQATLRCSPISGHTSVYWYQQALGLGLQFLLWYDEGEERNRGNFPPRFSGRQFPNYSSELNVNALELEDSALYLCASSVTGERTEAFFGQGTRLTVV.

The chain combines TRBV29-1 with TRBJ2-3, with 7 bases identical to TRBD1. CDR1 is SQVTM, CDR2 ANQGSEA, per germline. After removal of 6 bases from V and 5 bases from J, the junction contained 2 bases not matched to a gene. The CDR3 sequence is 11 residues long. Here the CDR3 DNA reads TGCAGCGTAAACAGGGGAGATACGCAGTATTTT. This codes for CSVNRGDTQYF.

V gene TRBV27 combines with J gene TRBJ1-6; D may be TRBD1 (5 bases). Germline lookup yields CDR1 MNHEY and CDR2 SMNVEV (reference sequence). This CDR3 spans 13 amino acids. V dropped 8 bases and J dropped 9 bases, with 14 bases sitting between them. This CDR3 is CASGFNGGSPLHF. CDR3 coding DNA: TGTGCCAGCGGCTTTAATGGGGGTTCACCCCTCCACTTT.

The V and J genes are TRBV2 and TRBJ1-1; TRBD1 is a possible D gene (5 bases). Trimming cost V 8 bases and J 7 bases, with 14 bases left between them. The CDR3 is 12 residues long. The germline gives CDR1 SNHLY, CDR2 FYNNEI. CDR3: CASGRRQREAFF. In nucleotides, the CDR3 is TGTGCCAGCGGAAGGCGACAGCGTGAAGCTTTCTTT.

The genes are TRBV11-3 and TRBJ2-2; a possible D gene is TRBD1 (6 bases). There are 14 residues in the CDR3. The germline V gene encodes CDR1 SGHNT and CDR2 YENEEA. V was pared by 3 bases and J by 5 bases, with 10 bases between. The CDR3 nucleotides are TGTGCCAGCAGCTTGGGGGCTGAGACCGGGGAGCTGTTTTTT. This translates into CASSLGAETGELFF.

Only one count was recorded for this clone. This chain links TRBV11-2 with TRBJ1-4; 9 bases are shared with TRBD1. CDR1 is SGHAT, CDR2 FQNNGV, per germline. With 5 bases clipped from V and 4 bases from J, the junction kept 5 bases outside the gene matches. The CDR3 totals 15 residues. The CDR3 sequence is CASSPGTGFNEKLFF. In DNA, the CDR3 is TGTGCCAGCAGCCCAGGGACAGGGTTTAATGAAAAACTGTTTTTT.

V usage is TRBV10-1 and J usage is TRBJ1-1; 7 nucleotides agree with TRBD1. V was clipped by 0 bases and J by 2 bases; unmatched bases: 9. Per the germline V gene, CDR1 is WNHNN and CDR2 is SYGVQD (reference sequence). The CDR3 consists of 17 residues. CDR3 DNA sequence: TGCGCCAGCAGTGAGTCTTTTGACAGGGCGGTCAACACTGAAGCTTTCTTT. This sequence encodes CASSESFDRAVNTEAFF.

The V call is TRBV2, the J call TRBJ1-1, with TRBD1 identical over 9 bases. Germline V gives CDR1 SNHLY, CDR2 FYNNEI. The CDR3 runs 14 residues. V shed 5 bases and J 3 bases; nucleotides not matched to a gene: 4. CDR3 DNA: TGTGCCAGCAGTACAAGGACAGGGGACACTGAAGCTTTCTTT. Translating gives CASSTRTGDTEAFF.

Here the CDR3 DNA reads TGTGCCAGCAGCAACCAGGGGGTGGACGGCTACACCTTC. This encodes CASSNQGVDGYTF. The rearrangement joins TRBV5-4 to TRBJ1-2; 7 bases align to TRBD1. This CDR3 has 13 residues. Trimming at V came to 4 bases and at J to 8 bases, leaving 8 bases not matched to a gene. Germline CDR1 and CDR2: SGHNT and YYREEE (reference sequence). The full variable domain, with the rest looked up from reference TRBV5-4 and TRBJ1-2, is ETGVTQSPTHLIKTRGQQVTLRCSSQSGHNTVSWYQQALGQGPQFIFQYYREEENGRGNFPPRFSGLQFPNYSSELNVNALELDDSALYLCASSNQGVDGYTFGSGTRLTVV.

This rearrangement joins TRBV6-1 to TRBJ1-2, with 7 bases fitting TRBD1. Trimming removed 3 bases from V and 4 bases from J; junction bases left unmatched: 11. Germline loops: CDR1 MNHNS, CDR2 SASEGT. The CDR3 loop spans 16 amino acids. The CDR3 bases are TGTGCCAGCAGTGATTCGCAGAACAGGGGAGGCTATGGCTACACCTTC. It is translated as CASSDSQNRGGYGYTF.

V and J are TRBV5-1 and TRBJ1-6, with D possibly being TRBD1 (6 bases). Trimming took off 4 bases at V and 3 bases at J, with 17 bases between the two ends. There are 17 residues in the CDR3. CDR1 and CDR2 from the germline V gene are SGHRS and YFSETQ. The CDR3 loop is CASSPTAQGGYNSPLHF. The DNA for the CDR3 is TGCGCCAGCAGCCCGACTGCACAGGGCGGCTATAATTCACCCCTCCACTTT.

The J gene is TRBJ2-1, the V gene TRBV5-1; D is undetermined. CDR1 and CDR2 from the germline V gene are SGHRS and YFSETQ. The CDR3 runs to 14 residues. V lost 0 bases, J lost 7 bases, and 11 bases lay in between. For the CDR3, the DNA is TGCGCCAGCAGCTTGGGGCAGAGCCTTAATGAGCAGTTCTTC. Translating it yields CASSLGQSLNEQFF.